The 9 T cell receptor beta chains below come from one sample, sequenced in a study of blood T cell repertoires in COVID-19. The method was immunoSEQ multiplex PCR; TCRdb's version includes in-frame clones alone and lacks a portion of them. Counted here are 250,000 to 350,000 clones, around 87% occurring once; the ten biggest clones make up 3.5% to 4.5%. What was sequenced was PBMCs or T cells enriched from blood (not recorded which). All receptors derive from a woman aged 18-30 years with acute COVID-19.

The rearrangement links TRBV2 to TRBJ1-2, with TRBD1 as a possible D gene (5 bases). Germline CDR1 SNHLY, CDR2 FYNNEI. The CDR3 has 15 amino acids. Between the trimmed V and J ends, which lost 1 base and 2 bases, there was a span of 11 bases. CDR3 DNA: TGTGCCAGCAGTGAAGGACAGAAAGTAAACTATGGCTACACCTTC. It codes for CASSEGQKVNYGYTF. Full variable domain (outside the CDR3, taken from reference TRBV2 and TRBJ1-2): EPEVTQTPSHQVTQMGQEVILRCVPISNHLYFYWYRQILGQKVEFLVSFYNNEISEKSEIFDDQFSVERPDGSNFTLKIRSTKLEDSAMYFCASSEGQKVNYGYTFGSGTRLTVV.

On this clone itself: At the DNA level, this CDR3 is encoded by other sequences in the same sample as well. V and J are TRBV27 and TRBJ2-1; TRBD2 aligns across 11 bases. The CDR3 length is 15 residues. Germline CDR1 MNHEY, CDR2 SMNVEV (reference sequence). Germline trimming cut 2 bases from V and 3 bases from J; bases unmatched to any gene: 0. The CDR3 nucleotides read TGTGCCAGCAGTTTAGGGACTAGCGGCTACAATGAGCAGTTCTTC. Amino acids: CASSLGTSGYNEQFF.

The chain uses TRBV7-3 and TRBJ1-5, with TRBD1 matching over 10 bases. The V segment lost 5 bases and the J segment 0 bases; nucleotides outside the gene matches: 16. The CDR3 runs to 20 residues. Germline CDR1 is SGHTA and CDR2 is FQGTGA. The CDR3: CASSPDRGDRARYSNQPQHF. DNA for the CDR3: TGTGCCAGCAGCCCGGACAGGGGGGACAGGGCCCGGTATAGCAATCAGCCCCAGCATTTT.

The chain is built from TRBV30 and TRBJ1-6; a possible D gene is TRBD1 (6 bases). The CDR3 is made up of 14 amino acids. The V and J ends lost 0 bases and 7 bases respectively, with 10 bases between them. Germline-derived CDR1 and CDR2 are GTSNPN and SVGIG (reference sequence). The CDR3 region is CAWSVGTSNSPLHF. Here the CDR3 DNA reads TGTGCCTGGAGTGTTGGGACATCCAATTCACCCCTCCACTTT. The entire variable domain, with the rest obtained from reference TRBV30 and TRBJ1-6, is as follows: SQTIHQWPATLVQPVGSPLSLECTVEGTSNPNLYWYRQAAGRGLQLLFYSVGIGQISSEVPQNLSASRPQDRQFILSSKKLLLSDSGFYLCAWSVGTSNSPLHFGNGTRLTVT.

This rearrangement joins TRBV28 to TRBJ1-5; possible D gene TRBD1, 5 bases. The germline CDR1 and CDR2 sequences are MDHEN and SYDVKM. Between the trimmed V and J ends, which lost 5 bases and 3 bases, there was a span of 14 bases. This CDR3 has 15 residues. This CDR3 is CASSLDTGANQPQHF. As DNA, the CDR3 is TGTGCCAGCAGTCTGGACACTGGAGCCAATCAGCCCCAGCATTTT.

The chain is built from TRBV4-1 and TRBJ1-1, with a weak D call TRBD1 (5 bases). V was pared by 0 bases and J by 8 bases, with 13 bases between. In germline, CDR1 is MGHRA, CDR2 YSYEKL. The CDR3 extends over 14 amino acids. CDR3 in DNA: TGCGCCAGCAGCCAAGAGGATCGACAGCTCGAAGCTTTCTTT. Protein product: CASSQEDRQLEAFF.

The V gene is TRBV18, the J gene TRBJ1-4; unclear D gene. The V and J ends lost 2 bases and 7 bases respectively, with 17 bases between them. The germline gives CDR1 KGHSH, CDR2 LQKENI. This CDR3 has 16 residues. The CDR3 DNA reads TGTGCCAGCTCACCAATAAGAAGTAGCCGGGGTGAAAAACTGTTTTTT. Its translation: CASSPIRSSRGEKLFF.

The rearrangement links TRBV7-3 to TRBJ1-1; D gene uncertain. CDR1 is SGHTA, CDR2 FQGTGA, per germline. The CDR3 length is 17 residues. The V end lost 1 base, the J end lost 0 bases, and 15 bases lay between the germline ends. In DNA, the CDR3 is TGTGCCAGCAGCTTAATGGGCGGAGGAGCTATGAACACTGAAGCTTTCTTT. Amino acids: CASSLMGGGAMNTEAFF.

This rearrangement joins TRBV6-7 to TRBJ1-2; TRBD1 matches at 9 bases. TRBV6-7 is labeled an ORF, and its function is uncertain. With V trimmed by 4 bases and J by 4 bases, 7 bases remained unmatched. The CDR3 is 15 amino acids. CDR3 sequence (DNA): TGTGCCAGCAGTTCCCCCGGGACAGGGCCCTATGGCTACACCTTC. Translated: CASSSPGTGPYGYTF.